Below, 19 T cell receptor beta chains from the same sample are listed, as sequenced in a study of early T cells in non-severe SARS-CoV-2 infection. TCRdb itself ran the 5' RACE reads through MiXCR, one entry per CDR3 protein. The sample shows approximately 22,000 distinct CDR3 sequences, less than 7.5% of them seen only once. The sample in question was whole blood, obtained at baseline. Receptor source: an adult who was a healthcare worker with PCR-confirmed SARS-CoV-2 infection or an uninfected control (not recorded which).

J is TRBJ2-7 and V is TRBV25-1; D unresolved. Germline V gene sequence: CDR1 MGHDK, CDR2 SYGVNS. Deletions cut 3 bases from V and 2 bases from J, with 5 bases between. The CDR3 extends over 12 amino acids. Here the CDR3 reads CASSEAAYEQYF. The CDR3 region has the DNA TGTGCCAGCAGTGAGGCTGCCTACGAGCAGTACTTC.

This clonotype was seen a few times. This sequence joins TRBV3-1 and TRBJ2-3, with 11 nucleotides matching TRBD2. With 4 bases clipped from V and 5 bases from J, the junction kept 8 bases outside the gene matches. The CDR3 length is 16 residues. Per the germline V gene, CDR1 is LGHDT and CDR2 is YNNKEL (reference sequence). CDR3 loop: CASSRLAGGDGDTQYF. As DNA, the CDR3 is TGTGCCAGCAGCCGCCTAGCGGGGGGTGATGGAGATACGCAGTATTTT.

This clonotype has just a few counts. The chain is built from TRBV20-1 and TRBJ2-5; no clear D. Germline V lookup: CDR1 DFQATT, CDR2 SNEGSKA (reference sequence). Trimming cost V 4 bases and J 4 bases, with 25 bases left between them. The CDR3 covers 17 residues. The CDR3 sequence is CSATPHSVVGRRETQYF. The DNA for the CDR3 is TGCAGTGCTACTCCCCATTCGGTGGTAGGTCGTCGAGAGACCCAGTACTTC.

This clonotype was seen ten or more times. This rearrangement joins TRBV5-6 to TRBJ2-4, with D perhaps TRBD2 (5 bases). Germline V lookup: CDR1 SGHDT, CDR2 YYEEEE. The CDR3 extends over 14 amino acids. V lost 1 base, J lost 4 bases, and 9 bases lay in between. For the CDR3, the DNA is TGTGCCAGCAGCTTGCGGACGGGAAAAAACATTCAGTACTTC. Residues: CASSLRTGKNIQYF.

This clonotype was counted many times. The chain joins TRBV7-3 to TRBJ2-3; 7 bases agree with TRBD1. The CDR3 is 16 amino acids. With V trimmed by 5 bases and J by 5 bases, 13 bases remained unmatched. The germline V gene has CDR1 SGHTA and CDR2 FQGTGA. The chain's CDR3 is CASSPSLGGYGDTQYF. The CDR3 DNA reads TGTGCCAGCAGCCCATCGCTAGGGGGCTACGGAGATACGCAGTATTTT.

This clonotype has at least ten counts. J is TRBJ2-5 and V is TRBV18; D is undetermined. Between the trimmed V and J ends, which lost 6 bases and 0 bases, there was a span of 11 bases. This CDR3 spans 14 amino acids. Per the germline V gene, CDR1 is KGHSH and CDR2 is LQKENI. In DNA, the CDR3 is TGTGCCAGCTCCCGTACACGAGACCAAGAGACCCAGTACTTC. It codes for CASSRTRDQETQYF.

The chain is built from TRBV7-9 and TRBJ2-3; 7 bases map to TRBD1. Losses at the gene ends were 4 bases for V and 5 bases for J; bases not matched to a gene: 6. CDR3 length: 14 amino acids. CDR1 is SEHNR and CDR2 is FQNEAQ in the germline V gene (reference sequence). The CDR3 sequence: CASSYPGGRDTQYF. DNA for the CDR3: TGTGCCAGCAGCTACCCAGGGGGTAGAGATACGCAGTATTTT.

In its sample, this clonotype was seen a few times. The chain carries TRBV14 and TRBJ1-2, with 10 bases fitting TRBD1. J lost 4 bases, V lost 4 bases, and 9 bases had no gene match. Germline assignment: CDR1 SGHDN and CDR2 FVKESK. The CDR3 length is 16 residues. CDR3 amino acids: CASSPRDRGRSYGYTF. CDR3 coding DNA: TGTGCCAGCAGCCCGCGGGACAGGGGACGAAGCTATGGCTACACCTTC.

This clonotype showed up many times. The V call is TRBV7-9, the J call TRBJ2-7; a weak D match, TRBD2 (5 bases). Per germline, CDR1 SEHNR and CDR2 FQNEAQ (reference sequence). This CDR3 comprises 15 residues. The V end lost 4 bases, the J end lost 5 bases, and 18 bases lay between the germline ends. The CDR3 loop reads CASSSGSSYLHEQYF. The CDR3 nucleotides are TGTGCCAGCAGCTCGGGGAGTTCTTACCTCCACGAGCAGTACTTC.

This clonotype was seen more than once but under ten times. This rearrangement joins TRBV10-2 to TRBJ1-1, with 9 bases matching TRBD1. V dropped 6 bases and J dropped 3; count of bases not matched to a gene: 5. Germline V gives CDR1 WSHSY, CDR2 SAAADI. The CDR3 length is 14 residues. The CDR3 region is CASRDRGTYTEAFF. In nucleotides, the CDR3 is TGCGCCAGCAGAGACAGGGGGACGTACACTGAAGCTTTCTTT.

This clonotype is medium-sized (0.01 to 0.1%) in the sample. This sequence joins TRBV30 and TRBJ2-7; D is unresolved. CDR1 is GTSNPN and CDR2 is SVGIG in the germline V gene (reference sequence). The CDR3 totals 13 residues. Trimming took off 2 bases at V and 6 bases at J, with 14 bases between the two ends. The CDR3 sequence is CAWSRTKEGEQYF. CDR3 DNA: TGTGCCTGGAGTCGTACCAAGGAAGGCGAGCAGTACTTC.

In this sample, this clonotype turned up many times. In DNA form, the CDR3 reads TGTGCCAGCAGTGTACAGGGGGCAACTGAAGCTTTCTTT. It encodes CASSVQGATEAFF. V gene TRBV12-3 or TRBV12-4 combines with J gene TRBJ1-1; 9 bases are shared with TRBD1. With 5 bases clipped from V and 5 bases from J, the junction kept 3 bases outside the gene matches. The CDR3 loop spans 13 amino acids.

J is TRBJ1-1 and V is TRBV10-1; D gene ambiguous. This CDR3 spans 13 amino acids. Germline V gene data show CDR1 as WNHNN and CDR2 as SYGVQD (reference sequence). Between the trimmed V and J ends, which lost 6 bases and 5 bases, there was a span of 13 bases. CDR3 DNA: TGCGCCAGCAGCGCGGCCGAGGATACTGAAGCTTTCTTT. It encodes CASSAAEDTEAFF.

This chain connects TRBV4-3 to TRBJ1-2; 8 bases line up with TRBD1. V lost 3 bases and J lost 6; bases outside the gene matches: 12. The CDR3 consists of 16 residues. Germline CDR1 and CDR2: LGHNA and YSLEER. The CDR3 sequence: CASSQGQVSPEDGYTF. As DNA, the CDR3 is TGCGCCAGCAGCCAGGGACAGGTCAGCCCTGAGGATGGCTACACCTTC.

The CDR3 bases are TGTGCCAGCAGAGAGGGACTAGCGACAGATACGCAGTATTTT. It yields the protein CASREGLATDTQYF. This chain connects TRBV6-2 or TRBV6-3 to TRBJ2-3, with TRBD2 matching 10 bases. Per germline, CDR1 MNHEY and CDR2 SVGEGT. The CDR3 has 14 residues. The V segment lost 6 bases and the J segment 3 bases; nucleotides outside the gene matches: 3.

J is TRBJ1-2 and V is TRBV19, with TRBD1 as a possible D gene (6 bases). The CDR3 totals 13 residues. The germline CDR1 and CDR2 sequences are LNHDA and SQIVND (reference sequence). The V end lost 3 bases, the J end lost 5 bases, and 10 bases lay between the germline ends. The CDR3: CASSIGQLYGYTF. In nucleotides, the CDR3 is TGTGCCAGTAGTATCGGACAGCTTTATGGCTACACCTTC.

This clonotype occurred many times. V usage is TRBV9 and J usage is TRBJ2-7; D is undetermined. Germline lookup yields CDR1 SGDLS and CDR2 YYNGEE. There are 15 residues in the CDR3. Trimming removed 0 bases from V and 3 bases from J, with 13 bases in between. CDR3 sequence (DNA): TGTGCCAGCAGCGTAGGTTCGGGCACCCGCTACGAGCAGTACTTC. It is translated as CASSVGSGTRYEQYF. The full variable domain, its missing parts supplied by reference TRBV9 and TRBJ2-7, is DSGVTQTPKHLITATGQRVTLRCSPRSGDLSVYWYQQSLDQGLQFLIQYYNGEERAKGNILERFSAQQFPDLHSELNLSSLELGDSALYFCASSVGSGTRYEQYFGPGTRLTVT.

This clonotype was detected a few times. The V call is TRBV12-5, the J call TRBJ2-2, with D possibly TRBD2 on 5 matching bases. The V end lost 0 bases, the J end lost 1 base, and 9 bases lay between the germline ends. The CDR3 has 16 residues. CDR1 and CDR2 from the germline V gene are LGHNT and FRNRAP. CDR3: CASGLVWTGNTGELFF. CDR3 coding DNA: TGTGCTAGTGGTTTGGTATGGACTGGGAACACCGGGGAGCTGTTTTTT.

This clonotype has ten or more counts. J is TRBJ1-5 and V is TRBV5-8, with 10 bases aligning to TRBD1. The V gene's germline CDR1 is SGHTS and CDR2 YDEGEE. V lost 0 bases, J lost 0 bases, and 3 bases stayed unmatched. CDR3 length: 17 amino acids. The CDR3 DNA reads TGTGCCAGCAGCTTGGGACAGGGGGCGTCTAGCAATCAGCCCCAGCATTTT. Translated, it gives CASSLGQGASSNQPQHF.